This entry is about one T cell receptor (beta chain). Its antigen remains unidentified. These data come from a study of post-analysis software for immune sequencing data. The CDR3 is 13 amino acids. Germline CDR1 DFQATT, CDR2 SNEGSKA (reference sequence). Trimming at V came to 2 bases and at J to 4 bases, leaving 4 bases not matched to a gene. Study-wide points: Five TRBV segments, TRBV5-6, TRBV5-1 and TRBV20-1 among them, were found more frequent in patients than controls.

Libraries were made from TCR beta cDNA, and they carried unique molecular identifiers. Some 500,000 cDNA molecules were recovered from an input of about 0.9 to 11 million T cells. TCRdb re-called the PCR reads through MiXCR, storing one row per CDR3 protein. The sample has roughly 540,000 distinct CDR3 sequences; 34% are singletons. The sequenced material came from blood. The genes are TRBV20-1 and TRBJ1-2; 7 nucleotides agree with TRBD1. This receptor was identified in a girl younger than 18 with multiple sclerosis. CDR3 sequence: CSARIRDSYGYTF. The CDR3 coding sequence is TGCAGTGCTAGAATCCGGGACAGCTATGGCTACACCTTC.